The 21 T cell receptor beta chains reported below all come from one sample, sequenced in a study of blood T cell repertoires in COVID-19. Only in-frame clones appear in the TCRdb table, and some are missing; sequencing was by immunoSEQ multiplex PCR. The sample records 150,000 to 200,000 clones, about four fifths being singletons. The material sequenced was peripheral blood. All receptors come from a woman aged 55-70 years with COVID-19, enrolled during active disease.

The chain has TRBV5-1 and TRBJ2-5; a weak D match, TRBD2 (6 bases). Germline CDR1 reads SGHRS; CDR2 reads YFSETQ. The CDR3 covers 16 residues. Trimming took 0 bases from V and 5 from J, leaving 17 bases between them. The chain's CDR3 is CASSLAGGTRGETQYF. The CDR3 nucleotides are TGCGCCAGCAGCTTGGCCGGGGGAACCAGAGGGGAGACCCAGTACTTC. The entire variable domain, with the rest obtained from reference TRBV5-1 and TRBJ2-5, is as follows: KAGVTQTPRYLIKTRGQQVTLSCSPISGHRSVSWYQQTPGQGLQFLFEYFSETQRNKGNFPGRFSGRQFSNSRSEMNVSTLELGDSALYLCASSLAGGTRGETQYFGPGTRLLVL.

This chain joins TRBV14 and TRBJ1-2; D unresolved. This CDR3 is 16 amino acids long. The V gene's germline CDR1 is SGHDN and CDR2 FVKESK. Trimming removed 4 bases at V and 4 bases at J, with 19 bases between. This CDR3 is CASSPTGGGRSYGYTF. Here the CDR3 DNA reads TGTGCCAGCAGCCCAACCGGAGGAGGCAGGAGCTATGGCTACACCTTC. Complete variable domain (other parts from reference TRBV14 and TRBJ1-2): EAGVTQFPSHSVIEKGQTVTLRCDPISGHDNLYWYRRVMGKEIKFLLHFVKESKQDESGMPNNRFLAERTGGTYSTLKVQPAELEDSGVYFCASSPTGGGRSYGYTFGSGTRLTVV.

The V and J genes are TRBV5-6 and TRBJ1-2, with TRBD1 matching 9 bases. V gave up 4 bases and J gave up 1 base; unmatched junction bases: 5. There are 15 residues in the CDR3. Looked up from germline, CDR1 is SGHDT and CDR2 is YYEEEE. CDR3 nucleotide sequence: TGTGCCAGCAGCCCTGGGACAGGGTTTAACTATGGCTACACCTTC. Translated: CASSPGTGFNYGYTF.

This clone has only one observation. The CDR3 DNA is TGTGCCAGCAGCTTGCTCGGGGAAGGGACTGAAGCTTTCTTT. Its protein product is CASSLLGEGTEAFF. The rearrangement uses TRBV5-5 and TRBJ1-1, with D hard to call. The CDR3 sequence is 14 residues long. Germline V gives CDR1 SGHKS, CDR2 YYEKEE (reference sequence). Trimming stripped 1 base from V and 5 bases from J, with 12 bases between.

This clone was seen only a few times. The chain uses TRBV6-5 and TRBJ1-1; the D is unclear. Trimming stripped 6 bases from V and 0 bases from J, with 11 bases between. The CDR3 runs 14 residues. CDR1 and CDR2 from the germline V gene are MNHEY and SVGAGI. CDR3 DNA sequence: TGTGCCAGCAGGACGAGGGATATGAACACTGAAGCTTTCTTT. Translation: CASRTRDMNTEAFF.

This clone occurred once. The V and J genes are TRBV7-3 and TRBJ2-3; 7 nucleotides line up with TRBD2. Germline CDR1 reads SGHTA; CDR2 reads FQGTGA. V dropped 0 bases and J dropped 1; count of bases not matched to a gene: 4. CDR3 length: 16 amino acids. The CDR3 region has the DNA TGTGCCAGCAGCTTAACGTCCCGGGAGGGCACAGATACGCAGTATTTT. Protein sequence: CASSLTSREGTDTQYF.

The CDR3 loop reads CASSVTGLNTEAFF. CDR3 sequence (DNA): TGTGCCAGCAGCGTGACAGGTCTGAACACTGAAGCTTTCTTT. The genes are TRBV9 and TRBJ1-1; D possibly corresponds to TRBD1 (6 bases). Germline loops: CDR1 SGDLS, CDR2 YYNGEE. V dropped 2 bases and J dropped 0 bases, with 8 bases sitting between them. This CDR3 region has 14 residues.

V gene TRBV29-1 combines with J gene TRBJ1-3; perhaps TRBD1 as D (6 bases). Trimming left V 7 bases short and J 3 bases short, with 19 bases between. The germline V gene has CDR1 SQVTM and CDR2 ANQGSEA. This CDR3 has 15 residues. CDR3: CSASGTPRDGNTIYF. DNA of the CDR3: TGCAGCGCGTCGGGGACACCGAGAGATGGAAACACCATATATTTT.

V usage is TRBV27 and J usage is TRBJ2-3, with D uncertain. The germline V gene has CDR1 MNHEY and CDR2 SMNVEV (reference sequence). V lost 4 bases and J 1 base, leaving 30 bases between the germline ends. The CDR3 spans 21 residues. The CDR3 coding sequence is TGTGCCAGCAGTTCGACCTTAAGTATGGAGTCAACATATACCGGCACAGATACGCAGTATTTT. Residues: CASSSTLSMESTYTGTDTQYF.

V is TRBV19 and J is TRBJ1-2; D is undetermined. From germline, CDR1 is LNHDA and CDR2 SQIVND (reference sequence). Trimming cost V 6 bases and J 5 bases, with 13 bases left between them. CDR3 length: 13 residues. The DNA of the CDR3 is TGTGCCAGTAGCCCCGGGAGTGGGTATGGCTACACCTTC. Encoded protein: CASSPGSGYGYTF. The variable domain in full, completed from reference TRBV19 and TRBJ1-2, reads DGGITQSPKYLFRKEGQNVTLSCEQNLNHDAMYWYRQDPGQGLRLIYYSQIVNDFQKGDIAEGYSVSREKKESFPLTVTSAQKNPTAFYLCASSPGSGYGYTFGSGTRLTVV.

The CDR3 protein is CAISESAEARSSYEQYF. The CDR3, as DNA: TGTGCCATCAGTGAGTCTGCGGAGGCTAGGAGCTCCTACGAGCAGTACTTC. The chain uses TRBV10-3 and TRBJ2-7; D perhaps matches TRBD2 (5 bases). From germline, CDR1 is ENHRY and CDR2 SYGVKD. Trimming removed 0 bases at V and 0 bases at J, with 15 bases between. There are 17 residues in the CDR3.

The chain carries TRBV5-4 and TRBJ2-5, with 8 bases fitting TRBD2. Germline CDR1 SGHNT, CDR2 YYREEE (reference sequence). Germline trimming cut 6 bases from V and 8 bases from J; bases unmatched to any gene: 12. The CDR3 loop spans 14 amino acids. CDR3 sequence (DNA): TGTGCCAGCACCCGGGCCGGCGCGGGAGGAACCCAGTACTTC. It yields the protein CASTRAGAGGTQYF.

The chain employs TRBV7-3 and TRBJ2-3, with 8 bases identical to TRBD2. V dropped 5 bases and J dropped 4; count of bases not matched to a gene: 11. From germline, CDR1 is SGHTA and CDR2 FQGTGA. The length of the CDR3 is 16 residues. The CDR3 loop is CASSVSKTGGPDTQYF. The CDR3 bases are TGTGCCAGCAGCGTTTCAAAGACGGGAGGGCCAGATACGCAGTATTTT.

The CDR3 loop is CASSLAGDLEEQYF. Here the CDR3 DNA reads TGTGCCAGCAGTTTGGCAGGGGATCTGGAAGAGCAGTACTTC. The chain couples TRBV28 to TRBJ2-7; possible D gene TRBD1, 6 bases. Germline V lookup: CDR1 MDHEN, CDR2 SYDVKM. Trimming pared 3 bases from V and 7 bases from J, leaving 16 bases between. This CDR3 has 14 residues.

The chain employs TRBV6-6 and TRBJ2-1, with a possible D match to TRBD2 (5 bases). CDR1 and CDR2 (germline): MNHNY, SVGAGI (reference sequence). Trimming left V 9 bases short and J 9 bases short, with 12 bases between. This CDR3 is 11 amino acids long. CDR3 DNA: TGTGCCAGTGGTAGCGTTGGTGAGCAGTTCTTC. Amino acids: CASGSVGEQFF.

The CDR3, as DNA: TGTGCCAGCAGCCACAGGTTCACAGATACGCAGTATTTT. Its protein is CASSHRFTDTQYF. The V call is TRBV27, the J call TRBJ2-3; possible D gene TRBD1, 5 bases. Trimming took off 6 bases at V and 2 bases at J, with 9 bases between the two ends. Germline-derived CDR1 and CDR2 are MNHEY and SMNVEV (reference sequence). This CDR3 contains 13 residues.

The V gene is TRBV7-8, the J gene TRBJ1-2; 7 bases map to TRBD1. CDR3 length equals 17 residues. Germline trimming cut 1 base from V and 2 bases from J; bases unmatched to any gene: 10. The germline gives CDR1 SGHVS, CDR2 FQNEAQ. The CDR3 reads CASSLGDFDRVNYGYTF. CDR3 DNA sequence: TGTGCCAGCAGCTTAGGAGACTTCGACAGGGTAAACTATGGCTACACCTTC. The full variable domain, in which reference TRBV7-8 and TRBJ1-2 provide the parts outside the CDR3, is GAGVSQSPRYKVAKRGQDVALRCDPISGHVSLFWYQQALGQGPEFLTYFQNEAQLDKSGLPSDRFFAERPEGSVSTLKIQRTQQEDSAVYLCASSLGDFDRVNYGYTFGSGTRLTVV.

V gene TRBV7-6 combines with J gene TRBJ2-5; possibly TRBD2 for D (6 bases). Germline V gene lookup returns CDR1 SGHVS and CDR2 FNYEAQ. The ends were cut back, 4 bases at V and 5 bases at J, with 17 bases in the middle. The CDR3 contains 15 residues. This chain's CDR3 is CASSSGGAGVETQYF. The DNA for the CDR3 is TGTGCCAGCAGCTCCGGGGGTGCCGGAGTGGAGACCCAGTACTTC.

The V gene is TRBV3-1 (or the pseudogene TRBV3-2), the J gene TRBJ2-2, with 9 nucleotides matching TRBD2. Germline loops: CDR1 LGHDT, CDR2 YNNKEL (reference sequence). V lost 4 bases, J lost 3 bases, and 3 bases stayed unmatched. This CDR3 region has 15 residues. CDR3 protein: CASSLRLADTGELFF. Written as DNA, the CDR3 is TGTGCCAGCAGCCTCCGACTAGCGGACACCGGGGAGCTGTTTTTT.

This chain joins TRBV30 and TRBJ2-7; D call uncertain. The V gene lost 0 bases and the J gene lost 6 bases, with 15 bases spanning the gap. The germline V gene encodes CDR1 GTSNPN and CDR2 SVGIG (reference sequence). The CDR3 length is 14 residues. CDR3 bases: TGTGCCTGGAGTGTAGGCAGCGTGGTCTCCGAGCAGTACTTC. This codes for CAWSVGSVVSEQYF. The entire variable domain, with the rest obtained from reference TRBV30 and TRBJ2-7, is as follows: SQTIHQWPATLVQPVGSPLSLECTVEGTSNPNLYWYRQAAGRGLQLLFYSVGIGQISSEVPQNLSASRPQDRQFILSSKKLLLSDSGFYLCAWSVGSVVSEQYFGPGTRLTVT.

There are a few counts of this clone. The chain employs TRBV5-1 and TRBJ1-4; 7 nucleotides agree with TRBD1. Germline CDR1 reads SGHRS; CDR2 reads YFSETQ. V was pared by 5 bases and J by 3 bases, with 7 bases of the junction left unmatched. The CDR3 contains 15 residues. CDR3 loop: CASRPTGKSNEKLFF. The DNA for the CDR3 is TGCGCCAGCAGGCCGACAGGGAAATCTAATGAAAAACTGTTTTTT.